What follows are 6 T cell receptor beta chains derived from one specimen sequenced in a study of cytomegalovirus exposure and HLA in healthy donors. Use of 60 Vbeta and 13 Jbeta primers characterized the PCR. Clones were read by immunoSEQ multiplex PCR, and TCRdb kept only the in-frame ones, dropping some. The sample contains 150,000 to 200,000 clones, around three quarters of which appear only once. The sequencing sample was made of PBMCs. These receptors all stem from a woman in her twenties or thirties in good health and CMV-seronegative.

This clone was detected many times. The chain uses TRBV6-1 and TRBJ1-1; TRBD1 might be the D (6 bases). In germline, CDR1 is MNHNS, CDR2 SASEGT. This CDR3 comprises 15 residues. Between the trimmed V and J ends, which lost 6 bases and 0 bases, there was a span of 14 bases. This chain's CDR3 is CASRGTWRLNTEAFF. CDR3 sequence (DNA): TGTGCCAGCAGAGGGACATGGCGCCTGAACACTGAAGCTTTCTTT.

This clone was counted a few times. This chain joins TRBV2 and TRBJ2-7; 7 nucleotides line up with TRBD1. Germline V gene lookup returns CDR1 SNHLY and CDR2 FYNNEI. The CDR3 loop spans 12 amino acids. The V segment lost 7 bases and the J segment 4 bases; nucleotides outside the gene matches: 4. CDR3 nucleotides: TGTGCCAGCAAGGGACAGATTTACGAGCAGTACTTC. Translation gives CASKGQIYEQYF.

The V call is TRBV7-8, the J call TRBJ1-2; possibly TRBD1 for D (5 bases). Per germline, CDR1 SGHVS and CDR2 FQNEAQ. The CDR3 is made up of 19 amino acids. Trimming removed 1 base from V and 4 bases from J, with 25 bases in between. Here the CDR3 reads CASSLEEALSEGPSYGYTF. The DNA of the CDR3 is TGTGCCAGCAGCTTAGAAGAGGCACTTTCGGAGGGACCCTCCTATGGCTACACCTTC.

This chain joins TRBV23-1 and TRBJ1-6; TRBD1 matches at 10 bases. TRBV23-1 is an ORF; its function is uncertain. The J segment lost 7 bases and the V segment lost 5 bases, leaving 8 bases of the junction unmatched. This CDR3 is 16 amino acids long. The CDR3: CASSEWDRGGNSPLHF. The CDR3 DNA follows: TGCGCCAGCAGTGAGTGGGACAGGGGAGGGAATTCACCCCTCCACTTT.

This clone showed up just a few times. This sequence joins TRBV30 and TRBJ1-3; 7 bases align to TRBD1. This CDR3 has 15 residues. In germline, CDR1 is GTSNPN, CDR2 SVGIG (reference sequence). With 4 bases clipped from V and 0 bases from J, the junction kept 6 bases outside the gene matches. For the CDR3, the DNA is TGTGCCTGGACCCAACAGGGGTTCTCTGGAAACACCATATATTTT. Residues: CAWTQQGFSGNTIYF.

The chain carries TRBV7-8 and TRBJ2-4; the D gene is possibly TRBD2 (6 bases). The CDR3 length is 14 residues. Germline CDR1 is SGHVS and CDR2 is FQNEAQ. V lost 6 bases, J lost 8 bases, and 17 bases lay in between. The DNA for the CDR3 is TGTGCCAGCAGTTCGGGACTCCGGGCGGACATTCAGTACTTC. The encoded protein is CASSSGLRADIQYF. Filled out from reference TRBV7-8 and TRBJ2-4, the complete variable domain reads GAGVSQSPRYKVAKRGQDVALRCDPISGHVSLFWYQQALGQGPEFLTYFQNEAQLDKSGLPSDRFFAERPEGSVSTLKIQRTQQEDSAVYLCASSSGLRADIQYFGAGTRLSVL.